This TCR beta chain emerged from a study of T cells after posttransplantation cyclophosphamide. General study points: Donor CD8+ memory clones often dominated recipient blood repertoires at later times. Skin or GI-infiltrating T cells shared few TRB sequences with blood.

Sequencing was performed with immunoSEQ multiplex PCR; in TCRdb, only in-frame clones are kept and a portion is missing. The sample has 50,000 to 60,000 clones; 85% to 95% are singletons. In regard to this clone: What it recognizes is unknown.

On the day of bone marrow donation, the related graft donor provided peripheral blood. Germline assignment: CDR1 SGHRS and CDR2 YFSETQ. The CDR3 extends over 16 amino acids. V shed 0 bases and J 0 bases; nucleotides not matched to a gene: 4. This chain uses TRBV5-1 with TRBJ1-1; the match to TRBD1 covers 8 bases. The sample comprised PBMCs. The clonotype comes from a woman in her 30s in good health and a related stem cell transplant donor. CDR3 sequence (DNA): TGCGCCAGCAGCTTGGGGACAGGGTCTATGAACACTGAAGCTTTCTTT. It yields the protein CASSLGTGSMNTEAFF.